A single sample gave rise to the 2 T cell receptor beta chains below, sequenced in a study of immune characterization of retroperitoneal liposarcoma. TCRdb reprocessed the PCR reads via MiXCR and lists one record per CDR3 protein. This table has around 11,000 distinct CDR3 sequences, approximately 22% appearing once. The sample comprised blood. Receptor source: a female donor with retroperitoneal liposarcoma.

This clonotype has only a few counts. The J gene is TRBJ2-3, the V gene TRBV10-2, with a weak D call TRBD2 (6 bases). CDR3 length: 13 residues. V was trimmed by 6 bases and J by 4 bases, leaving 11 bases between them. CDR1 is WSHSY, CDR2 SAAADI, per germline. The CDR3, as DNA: TGCGCCAGCAGCCGCGGGGAGCCAGATACGCAGTATTTT. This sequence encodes CASSRGEPDTQYF.

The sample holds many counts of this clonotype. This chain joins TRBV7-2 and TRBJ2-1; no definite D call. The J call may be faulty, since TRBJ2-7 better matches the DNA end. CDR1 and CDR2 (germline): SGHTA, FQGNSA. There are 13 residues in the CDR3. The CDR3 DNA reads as TGTGCCAGCAGCTTAGGGGGAACCTACGAGCAGTACTTC. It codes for CASSLGGTYEQYF.